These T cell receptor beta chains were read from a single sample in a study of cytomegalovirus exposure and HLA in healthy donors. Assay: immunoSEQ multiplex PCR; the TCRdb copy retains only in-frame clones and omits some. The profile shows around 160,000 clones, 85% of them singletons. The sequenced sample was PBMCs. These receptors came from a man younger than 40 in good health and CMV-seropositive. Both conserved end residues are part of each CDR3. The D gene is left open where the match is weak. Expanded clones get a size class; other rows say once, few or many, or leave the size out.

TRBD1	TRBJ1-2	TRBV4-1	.	CASSQDPTGGLGYTF	TGCGCCAGCAGCCAAGACCCGACAGGGGGCCTTGGCTACACCTTC
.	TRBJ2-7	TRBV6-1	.	CASSTPYEQYF	TGTGCCAGCAGTACACCATACGAGCAGTACTTC
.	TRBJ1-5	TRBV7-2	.	CASSLGDSKPQHF	TGTGCCAGCAGCTTAGGAGACAGCAAGCCCCAGCATTTT
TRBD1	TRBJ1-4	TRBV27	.	CASREWGQANEKLFF	TGTGCCAGCAGAGAGTGGGGACAGGCGAACGAAAAACTGTTTTTT
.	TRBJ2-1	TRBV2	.	CASARGDGGRSYNEQFF	TGTGCCAGCGCGAGGGGGGACGGGGGGAGGTCGTACAATGAGCAGTTCTTC
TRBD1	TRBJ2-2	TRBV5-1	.	CASSSAQGAGGELFF	TGCGCCAGCAGCTCGGCACAGGGGGCCGGCGGGGAGCTGTTTTTT
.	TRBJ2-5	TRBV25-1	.	CASSELAETQYF	TGTGCCAGCAGTGAACTAGCTGAGACCCAGTACTTC
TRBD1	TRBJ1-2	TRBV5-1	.	CASSLTGTGSYGYTF	TGCGCCAGCAGCCTGACCGGGACAGGCAGCTATGGCTACACCTTC
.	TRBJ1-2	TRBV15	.	CATSRGGGPGYGYTF	TGTGCCACCAGCAGAGGGGGGGGACCCGGCTATGGCTACACCTTC
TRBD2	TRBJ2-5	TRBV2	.	CASSVRLAGEETQYF	TGTGCCAGCAGTGTGCGACTAGCGGGGGAAGAGACCCAGTACTTC
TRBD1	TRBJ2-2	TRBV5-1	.	CASSWTGANTGELFF	TGCGCCAGCAGCTGGACAGGGGCGAACACCGGGGAGCTGTTTTTT
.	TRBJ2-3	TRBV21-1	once	CASSRKAPGQEWTYTDTQYF	TGTGCCAGCAGCAGAAAGGCACCCGGACAGGAGTGGACTTACACAGATACGCAGTATTTT
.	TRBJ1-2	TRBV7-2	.	CASSQQQASGYTF	TGTGCCAGCAGCCAACAACAGGCTTCTGGCTACACCTTC
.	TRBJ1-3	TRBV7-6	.	CASSLWLSSPSGNTIYF	TGTGCCAGCAGCTTATGGCTGTCATCCCCCTCTGGAAACACCATATATTTT
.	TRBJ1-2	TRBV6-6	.	CASSYRREQGYGYTF	TGTGCCAGCAGTTACCGAAGGGAGCAAGGCTATGGCTACACCTTC
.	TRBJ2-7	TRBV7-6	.	CASSLDAQGPYEQYF	TGTGCCAGCAGCTTAGACGCGCAGGGTCCCTACGAGCAGTACTTC
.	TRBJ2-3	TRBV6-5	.	CASSYSLQGDTQYF	TGTGCCAGCAGTTACTCGCTTCAGGGAGATACGCAGTATTTT
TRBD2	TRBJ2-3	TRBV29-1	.	CSVEASGGTDTQYF	TGCAGCGTTGAGGCTAGCGGGGGGACAGATACGCAGTATTTT
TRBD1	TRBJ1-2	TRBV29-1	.	CSTWGQGDYGYTF	TGCAGCACTTGGGGACAGGGAGACTATGGCTACACCTTC
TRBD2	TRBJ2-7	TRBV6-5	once	CASTKGRTSAYEQYF	TGTGCCAGCACCAAGGGAAGGACTAGCGCCTACGAGCAGTACTTC
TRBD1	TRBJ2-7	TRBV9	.	CASSEGPDRIYEQYF	TGTGCCAGCAGCGAGGGCCCGGACAGGATATACGAGCAGTACTTC
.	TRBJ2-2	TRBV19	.	CASRVGGWNTGELFF	TGTGCCAGTAGGGTCGGGGGATGGAACACCGGGGAGCTGTTTTTT
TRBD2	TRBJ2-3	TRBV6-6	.	CASSWTSGWTDTQYF	TGTGCCAGCAGTTGGACTAGCGGATGGACAGATACGCAGTATTTT
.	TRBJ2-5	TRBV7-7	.	CASSLLPGDQETQYF	TGTGCTAGCAGCTTACTCCCAGGGGACCAAGAAACCCAGTACTTC